These T cell receptor beta chains were read from a single sample in a study of regulatory T cells in long-lasting Graves disease. TCRdb itself ran the multiplex PCR reads through MiXCR, one entry per CDR3 protein. The table has approximately 480,000 distinct CDR3 sequences, 15% to 20% seen once. This sample also belongs to another study, concerning T cells in Graves' hyperthyroidism and ophthalmopathy.

Here the sequenced sample was peripheral blood mononuclear cells (PBMCs), taken at new diagnosis, from a patient treated with antithyroid drugs. The receptor source for this set is a man between 35 and 55 years old with Graves disease. Each CDR3 is given with its conserved first and last residue. The D gene is left open where the match is weak. A row's size may be missing; if present it is once, few, many or a size class.

cdr3_length	d_call	j_call	v_call	clone_size	cdr3_nt	cdr3_aa
14	NA	TRBJ2-7	TRBV9	few	TGTGCCAGCAGCGTAGCGTCTCTGTCCTACGAGCAGTACTTC	CASSVASLSYEQYF
18	TRBD2	TRBJ2-1	TRBV28	NA	TGTGCCATCAGTGAGAGGGTAGCGGGAGGACCACTCAGCAATGAGCAGTTCTTC	CAISERVAGGPLSNEQFF
14	TRBD2	TRBJ2-3	TRBV11-1	many	TGTGCCAGCAGCTTTCCAGCGGGGGAAGATACGCAGTATTTT	CASSFPAGEDTQYF
18	TRBD2	TRBJ2-2	TRBV24-1	few	TGTGCCACCAGTGATGCTGGCGGGGGTCTCGGAAACACCGGGGAGCTGTTTTTT	CATSDAGGGLGNTGELFF
13	NA	TRBJ2-5	TRBV2	many	TGTGCCAGCAACCAGGGGGGGGGAGAGACCCAGTACTTC	CASNQGGGETQYF
11	NA	TRBJ2-1	TRBV29-1	few	TGCAGCGTGAAAAGGCTGGGTGAGCAGTTCTTC	CSVKRLGEQFF
14	TRBD1	TRBJ1-1	TRBV5-4	many	TGTGCCAGCAGCTCACAGGGGGTTGAGACTGAAGCTTTCTTT	CASSSQGVETEAFF
15	NA	TRBJ1-1	TRBV28	many	TGTGCCAGCAGTTTAAGTGGGGGGCCAAACACTGAAGCTTTCTTT	CASSLSGGPNTEAFF
16	TRBD1	TRBJ1-4	TRBV6-1	many	TGTGCCAGCAGTCTCGGACAGGCAGCAACTAATGAAAAACTGTTTTTT	CASSLGQAATNEKLFF
13	NA	TRBJ1-1	TRBV19	NA	TGTGCCAGTAGTCCCCCAGCGAACACTGAAGCTTTCTTT	CASSPPANTEAFF
14	NA	TRBJ1-4	TRBV5-1	NA	TGCGCCAGCAGCTCGGGGTCCGGAAATGAAAAACTGTTTTTT	CASSSGSGNEKLFF
18	TRBD1	TRBJ2-1	TRBV19	NA	TGTGCCAGTACCCGGGACAGTTTAAGAGTTAGCTCCTACAATGAGCAGTTCTTC	CASTRDSLRVSSYNEQFF
10	NA	TRBJ2-1	TRBV20-1	many	TGCAGTGCTAGAAGTGAGTTGCAGTTCTTC	CSARSELQFF
16	TRBD1	TRBJ1-2	TRBV6-1	few	TGTGCCAGCAGTAATGTCCGGACAGGGGGTGGTTATGGCTACACCTTC	CASSNVRTGGGYGYTF
16	TRBD1	TRBJ1-5	TRBV4-2	NA	TGTGCCAGCAGCCAAGACGGACAGGGCAGCAATCAGCCCCAGCATTTT	CASSQDGQGSNQPQHF
15	TRBD2	TRBJ2-1	TRBV11-1	many	TGTGCCAGCAGTACCAGCGGGGACTCCTACAATGAGCAGTTCTTC	CASSTSGDSYNEQFF
13	NA	TRBJ2-5	TRBV28	many	TGTGCCAGCAGTTTCCTGAGACAAGAGACCCAGTACTTC	CASSFLRQETQYF
14	NA	TRBJ2-3	TRBV6-1	many	TGTGCCAGCAGTGCATCGGGACCCACAGATACGCAGTATTTT	CASSASGPTDTQYF
15	TRBD1	TRBJ1-5	TRBV30	many	TGTGCCTGGAGTGTGGGGGACAGGGGCAATCAGCCCCAGCATTTT	CAWSVGDRGNQPQHF
13	NA	TRBJ1-1	TRBV5-1	many	TGCGCCAGCAGCAAAACAATGAACACTGAAGCTTTCTTT	CASSKTMNTEAFF
15	TRBD1	TRBJ2-7	TRBV6-1	many	TGTGCCAGCAGTGACACAACAGGGGCGTCCTACGAGCAGTACTTC	CASSDTTGASYEQYF
17	NA	TRBJ1-1	TRBV7-9	many	TGTGCCAGCAGCTCTCTAGGGACGAGGGGCATGAACACTGAAGCTTTCTTT	CASSSLGTRGMNTEAFF
17	NA	TRBJ2-1	TRBV11-2	NA	TGTGCCAGCAGCTCTTGGACAGCGAAGAGCTCCTACAATGAGCAGTTCTTC	CASSSWTAKSSYNEQFF
15	TRBD2	TRBJ2-7	TRBV7-2	many	TGTGCCAGCAGCTGGAGACTAGCGGCCTCCTACGAGCAGTACTTC	CASSWRLAASYEQYF
15	NA	TRBJ2-5	TRBV2	many	TGTGCCAGCAGCTCGTCCAGGGGAGACCAAGAGACCCAGTACTTC	CASSSSRGDQETQYF
15	TRBD2	TRBJ2-7	TRBV20-1	many	TGCAGTGCTAGGCCCTCGCGGGGGAACCCCTACGAGCAGTACTTC	CSARPSRGNPYEQYF
14	TRBD2	TRBJ2-3	TRBV5-4	many	TGTGCCAGCAAGACTAGCGGGGGAAGTGATACGCAGTATTTT	CASKTSGGSDTQYF
14	NA	TRBJ2-7	TRBV30	NA	TGTGCCTGGAGTGTAGATAGCAGGGCCTACGAGCAGTACTTC	CAWSVDSRAYEQYF
14	NA	TRBJ2-5	TRBV6-1	many	TGTGCCAGCGAGGTTCGGGGGCGCGAAGAGACCCAGTACTTC	CASEVRGREETQYF
14	NA	TRBJ2-7	TRBV24-1	many	TGTGCCACCAGTGAGGGAGGAGGTACACGCGAGCAGTACTTC	CATSEGGGTREQYF
13	NA	TRBJ1-2	TRBV28	many	TGTGCCAGCAGTTGGGCCGACCTAGGTGGCTACACCTTC	CASSWADLGGYTF
15	TRBD1	TRBJ2-7	TRBV29-1	few	TGCAGCGTAGGAATAGCAGGGGGTAACCCGTACGAGCAGTACTTC	CSVGIAGGNPYEQYF
15	TRBD1	TRBJ2-7	TRBV27	few	TGTGCCAGCAGTTCGGACAGGGGGCGCAACTACGAGCAGTACTTC	CASSSDRGRNYEQYF
15	TRBD2	TRBJ2-2	TRBV9	NA	TGTGCCAGCAGCGTAACGGCGGGAGGGCCGAGGGAGCTGTTTTTT	CASSVTAGGPRELFF
13	TRBD2	TRBJ2-7	TRBV13	many	TGTGCCAGCAGCTGGGAGCCAGCGGGGGGGCAGTACTTC	CASSWEPAGGQYF
13	NA	TRBJ2-7	TRBV12-3/TRBV12-4	NA	TGTGCCAGCAGTGTGCTTTTCTCCTACGAGCAGTACTTC	CASSVLFSYEQYF
15	NA	TRBJ2-3	TRBV28	many	TGTGCCAGCAGTTTATCACCCCCGAACTCAGATACGCAGTATTTT	CASSLSPPNSDTQYF
15	NA	TRBJ2-1	TRBV20-1	NA	TGCAGTGCTAACACCAGCCCAACGTCCTACAATGAGCAGTTCTTC	CSANTSPTSYNEQFF
12	NA	TRBJ2-4	TRBV12-3/TRBV12-4	few	TGTGCCAGCAGTTCATCGGTAAACATTCAGTACTTC	CASSSSVNIQYF
15	NA	TRBJ2-3	TRBV4-1	NA	TGCGCCAGCAGCCAAATTTACAAGAGCACAGATACGCAGTATTTT	CASSQIYKSTDTQYF
14	NA	TRBJ1-1	TRBV27	many	TGTGCCAGCAGTTTATCGAACGGGGACACTGAAGCTTTCTTT	CASSLSNGDTEAFF
15	NA	TRBJ2-7	TRBV7-2	many	TGTGCCAGCAGCTTATCCGCGGGGAGCTCCTACGAGCAGTACTTC	CASSLSAGSSYEQYF